This is a list of T cell receptor beta chains from one sample in a study of blood T cells in healthy people across ages. Each CDR3 protein gets one entry after TCRdb re-called the 5' RACE reads with MiXCR. The sample has approximately 780,000 distinct CDR3 sequences, around a quarter seen once. These sequences were also reported in another study, on T cells of mothers and their children.

Sequenced sample: blood. These receptors came from a boy between 5 and 17 years old in good health. Each CDR3 is given with its conserved first and last residue. Fields, in order: CDR3 protein, CDR3 DNA, D gene, V gene, J gene, clone size. A D gene is named only where the DNA matches it firmly. Some rows have no size entry. The others give once, few or many, or a class for an expanded clone.

CDR3aa: CASSRSPTGINEKLFF
CDR3nt: TGCGCCAGCAGCCGGAGTCCCACAGGGATTAATGAAAAACTGTTTTTT
d_gene: .
v_gene: TRBV4-1
j_gene: TRBJ1-4
abundance: .

CDR3aa: CASSEGHHNAQETQYF
CDR3nt: TGTGCCAGCAGCGAAGGACATCATAACGCCCAAGAGACCCAGTACTTC
d_gene: .
v_gene: TRBV9
j_gene: TRBJ2-5
abundance: .

CDR3aa: CASSIGWEEEETQYF
CDR3nt: TGTGCCAGTAGTATTGGCTGGGAGGAGGAAGAGACCCAGTACTTC
d_gene: .
v_gene: TRBV19
j_gene: TRBJ2-5
abundance: many

CDR3aa: CASSQGSGVGDTQYF
CDR3nt: TGTGCCAGCAGCCAAGGGTCTGGGGTCGGAGATACGCAGTATTTT
d_gene: .
v_gene: TRBV3-1
j_gene: TRBJ2-3
abundance: few

CDR3aa: CASSQDGHDYGYTF
CDR3nt: TGCGCCAGCAGCCAAGATGGGCACGACTATGGCTACACCTTC
d_gene: .
v_gene: TRBV4-3
j_gene: TRBJ1-2
abundance: .

CDR3aa: CSARVPGTLLKQYF
CDR3nt: TGCAGTGCTAGGGTCCCAGGGACCCTGCTGAAGCAGTACTTC
d_gene: .
v_gene: TRBV20-1
j_gene: TRBJ2-5
abundance: .

CDR3aa: CAISERRGSLVTQYF
CDR3nt: TGTGCCATCAGTGAGAGGCGGGGGTCCCTTGTGACCCAGTACTTC
d_gene: TRBD2
v_gene: TRBV10-3
j_gene: TRBJ2-5
abundance: .

CDR3aa: CASIPGLAGEWSYEQYF
CDR3nt: TGTGCCAGCATCCCGGGACTAGCGGGGGAATGGTCCTACGAGCAGTACTTC
d_gene: TRBD2
v_gene: TRBV12-3/TRBV12-4
j_gene: TRBJ2-7
abundance: .

CDR3aa: CSVEGGGDYNEQFF
CDR3nt: TGCAGCGTTGAGGGGGGGGGAGACTACAATGAGCAGTTCTTC
d_gene: TRBD2
v_gene: TRBV29-1
j_gene: TRBJ2-1
abundance: .

CDR3aa: CASSLRGQGKEETQYF
CDR3nt: TGTGCCAGCAGTCTTCGGGGACAGGGAAAGGAAGAGACCCAATACTTC
d_gene: TRBD1
v_gene: TRBV28
j_gene: TRBJ2-5
abundance: .

CDR3aa: CAISGEGFGSVTEAFF
CDR3nt: TGTGCCATCAGTGGGGAGGGTTTCGGGAGTGTGACTGAAGCTTTCTTT
d_gene: .
v_gene: TRBV10-3
j_gene: TRBJ1-1
abundance: few

CDR3aa: CASSERSEAFF
CDR3nt: TGTGCCAGCAGCGAACGGAGTGAAGCTTTCTTT
d_gene: .
v_gene: TRBV2
j_gene: TRBJ1-1
abundance: .

CDR3aa: CASSDWTAEAFF
CDR3nt: TGTGCCAGCAGTGATTGGACGGCTGAAGCTTTCTTT
d_gene: .
v_gene: TRBV6-1
j_gene: TRBJ1-1
abundance: .